These 3 T cell receptor beta chains were sequenced from one sample in a study of T cell clonality in common variable immunodeficiency. Study-level findings and limits: Reportedly, TCR beta sequences from common variable immunodeficiency showed fewer deletions and N-nucleotide insertions.

Using immunoSEQ multiplex PCR, the repertoire was profiled, and TCRdb retains in-frame clones only, with some absent. The sample is made up of under 20,000 clones, none counted only once. No antigen has been assigned to these receptors. The sample consisted of peripheral blood mononuclear cells. Every receptor here comes from a human donor with common variable immunodeficiency.

This clone was observed a handful of times. The read halts 3 residues ahead of the CDR3 end, with the missing end drawn from the germline J gene. The chain couples TRBV18 to TRBJ1-1; 7 nucleotides match TRBD1. In germline, CDR1 is KGHSH, CDR2 LQKENI. V dropped 3 bases and J dropped 6; count of bases not matched to a gene: 16. This CDR3 is 17 amino acids long. Partial CDR3 DNA: TGTGCCAGCTCACCTAGAGAAGTGGGCAGGGGGTATTCTGAA. This gives the protein CASSPREVGRGYSE. The whole CDR3 sequence is CASSPREVGRGYSEAFF. The full variable domain, rest sourced from reference TRBV18 and TRBJ1-1, is NAGVMQNPRHLVRRRGQEARLRCSPMKGHSHVYWYRQLPEEGLKFMVYLQKENIIDESGMPKERFSAEFPKEGPSILRIQQVVRGDSAAYFCASSPREVGRGYSEAFFGQGTRLTVV.

This clone turned up a few times. The observed sequence ends 3 residues before the CDR3 terminus, with the missing tail filled in from the germline J gene. The chain has TRBV19 and TRBJ1-5, with D possibly TRBD1 on 5 matching bases. The CDR3 has 17 residues. Germline V CDR1 and CDR2: LNHDA, SQIVND (reference sequence). Trimming cost V 0 bases and J 4 bases, with 16 bases left between them. The part of the CDR3 DNA that was read is TGTGCCAGTAGTATAGATATCGGGACTGGGGGTAATCAGCCC. Translation: CASSIDIGTGGNQP. The whole CDR3 protein reads CASSIDIGTGGNQPQHF.

For this clone: The observed sequence ends 3 residues before the CDR3 terminus, with the missing tail filled in from the germline J gene. The chain couples TRBV19 to TRBJ1-1; 8 nucleotides align to TRBD1. The CDR3 sequence is 17 residues long. Germline V gene data show CDR1 as LNHDA and CDR2 as SQIVND (reference sequence). The ends lost 3 bases at V and 5 bases at J; junction bases unmatched: 14. Incomplete CDR3 DNA: TGTGCCAGTAGTATTGTAAGGCAGGGGGCGCGTTCTACTGAA. It is translated as CASSIVRQGARSTE. The CDR3 in full is CASSIVRQGARSTEAFF.